The 24 T cell receptor beta chains reported below all come from one sample, sequenced in a study of T cell responses to AZD1222 COVID-19 vaccine. Repertoires were generated with immunoSEQ multiplex PCR, while TCRdb's copy carries only in-frame clones and drops some. The sample comprises about 160,000 clones, 91% of which are singletons, and approximately 2% rests with the top ten. The material sequenced was peripheral blood, taken on day 0 of AZD1222 vaccination. These receptors came from an adult in good health.

This rearrangement joins TRBV19 to TRBJ2-3; D might be TRBD2 (5 bases). The germline V gene encodes CDR1 LNHDA and CDR2 SQIVND (reference sequence). The length of the CDR3 is 14 residues. With 6 bases removed from V and 2 bases from J, the gap between germline ends came to 12 bases. Here the CDR3 DNA reads TGTGCCAGTAGACGGAGCGGTCCCACAGATACGCAGTATTTT. Amino acid sequence: CASRRSGPTDTQYF.

The chain uses TRBV7-2 and TRBJ2-7; D remains ambiguous. Germline V gene data show CDR1 as SGHTA and CDR2 as FQGNSA. The V and J ends lost 5 bases and 2 bases respectively, with 10 bases between them. This CDR3 is built from 13 residues. This CDR3 is CASSPANPYEQYF. The CDR3 coding sequence is TGTGCCAGCAGCCCGGCGAATCCCTACGAGCAGTACTTC.

This chain uses TRBV5-1 with TRBJ1-6; D not certain. Trimming left V 4 bases short and J 2 bases short, with 10 bases between. CDR1 SGHRS and CDR2 YFSETQ come from the germline V gene. CDR3 length equals 15 residues. The CDR3 DNA follows: TGCGCCAGCAGCCTGCTGTCACCCTATAATTCACCCCTCCACTTT. It codes for CASSLLSPYNSPLHF. Based on the CDR3 plus reference TRBV5-1 and TRBJ1-6, the full variable domain is KAGVTQTPRYLIKTRGQQVTLSCSPISGHRSVSWYQQTPGQGLQFLFEYFSETQRNKGNFPGRFSGRQFSNSRSEMNVSTLELGDSALYLCASSLLSPYNSPLHFGNGTRLTVT.

The rearrangement uses TRBV5-1 and TRBJ1-2, with 7 bases that match TRBD1. The CDR3 loop spans 14 amino acids. Germline loops: CDR1 SGHRS, CDR2 YFSETQ. Trimming took 3 bases from V and 0 from J; bases not matched to a gene: 2. As DNA, the CDR3 is TGCGCCAGCAGCTCCGGGACAGCTAACTATGGCTACACCTTC. It yields the protein CASSSGTANYGYTF.

The gene calls are TRBV9 and TRBJ2-3; tentatively, D is TRBD1 or TRBD2 (6 bases each). The ends were cut back, 3 bases at V and 1 base at J, with 15 bases in the middle. Germline-derived CDR1 and CDR2 are SGDLS and YYNGEE. This CDR3 has 16 amino acids. CDR3 protein: CASSGDSGARTDTQYF. CDR3 nucleotides: TGTGCCAGCAGCGGGGACTCAGGGGCACGCACAGATACGCAGTATTTT. Supplemented by reference TRBV9 and TRBJ2-3, the full variable domain reads DSGVTQTPKHLITATGQRVTLRCSPRSGDLSVYWYQQSLDQGLQFLIQYYNGEERAKGNILERFSAQQFPDLHSELNLSSLELGDSALYFCASSGDSGARTDTQYFGPGTRLTVL.

This sequence joins TRBV6-2 or TRBV6-3 and TRBJ2-7; a weak D match, TRBD2 (6 bases). Looked up from germline, CDR1 is MNHEY and CDR2 is SVGEGT. Deletions cut 2 bases from V and 2 bases from J, with 7 bases between. This CDR3 contains 13 residues. The CDR3 loop reads CASSYGGTYEQYF. DNA of the CDR3: TGTGCCAGCAGTTACGGCGGGACCTACGAGCAGTACTTC.

The V gene is TRBV5-1, the J gene TRBJ1-4; D remains unclear. With 1 base removed from V and 5 bases from J, the gap between germline ends came to 3 bases. This CDR3 is built from 12 residues. The germline CDR1 and CDR2 sequences are SGHRS and YFSETQ. CDR3 region: CASSLTNEKLFF. For the CDR3, the DNA is TGCGCCAGCAGCTTGACGAATGAAAAACTGTTTTTT.

The chain carries TRBV30 and TRBJ1-2; 8 bases agree with TRBD1. The CDR3 covers 13 residues. Losses at the gene ends were 0 bases for V and 4 bases for J; bases not matched to a gene: 1. CDR1 and CDR2 (germline): GTSNPN, SVGIG (reference sequence). CDR3 residues: CAWSVTGGYGYTF. The CDR3 DNA is TGTGCCTGGAGTGTCACAGGGGGCTATGGCTACACCTTC.

The CDR3 here is CASCRLGVGYNEQFF. CDR3 sequence (DNA): TGTGCCAGCTGTCGTTTGGGCGTAGGGTACAATGAGCAGTTCTTC. V usage is TRBV28 and J usage is TRBJ2-1, with unresolved D. The CDR3 spans 15 residues. Per germline, CDR1 MDHEN and CDR2 SYDVKM. Trimming took off 8 bases at V and 4 bases at J, with 18 bases between the two ends.

The sample holds a few counts of this clone. V is TRBV4-2 and J is TRBJ2-1; no clear D. This CDR3 contains 15 residues. Trimming stripped 3 bases from V and 5 bases from J, with 14 bases between. Germline loops: CDR1 LGHNA, CDR2 YNFKEQ. CDR3 protein: CASSQGYGSDNEQFF. The CDR3 bases are TGTGCCAGCAGCCAGGGGTACGGGTCCGACAATGAGCAGTTCTTC.

The genes are TRBV30 and TRBJ1-1, with 8 bases fitting TRBD1. V shed 7 bases and J 1 base; nucleotides not matched to a gene: 5. Germline V CDR1 and CDR2: GTSNPN, SVGIG (reference sequence). This CDR3 region has 13 residues. This CDR3 is CASRQGTNTEAFF. CDR3 coding DNA: TGTGCCTCCCGACAGGGGACGAACACTGAAGCTTTCTTT. Combining the CDR3 with reference TRBV30 and TRBJ1-1 gives the whole variable domain SQTIHQWPATLVQPVGSPLSLECTVEGTSNPNLYWYRQAAGRGLQLLFYSVGIGQISSEVPQNLSASRPQDRQFILSSKKLLLSDSGFYLCASRQGTNTEAFFGQGTRLTVV.

The V call is TRBV6-2 or TRBV6-3, the J call TRBJ2-7; 10 bases are shared with TRBD1. V gave up 6 bases and J gave up 1 base; unmatched junction bases: 18. Germline-derived CDR1 and CDR2 are MNHEY and SVGEGT. This CDR3 region has 19 residues. CDR3 in DNA: TGTGCCAGCAGCAGCCTCAGACAGGGGGCTCATGATCGATCCTACGAGCAGTACTTC. This gives the protein CASSSLRQGAHDRSYEQYF.

This chain joins TRBV6-2 or TRBV6-3 and TRBJ1-1, with 9 bases that match TRBD1. CDR1 MNHEY and CDR2 SVGEGT come from the germline V gene. The V gene end was trimmed by 5 bases and the J gene end by 7 bases; junction bases not matched to a gene: 14. The CDR3 sequence is 16 residues long. CDR3 nucleotide sequence: TGTGCCAGCAGTCTGTTCGGGACAGGGCTCCGCCGTGAAGCTTTCTTT. Amino acid sequence: CASSLFGTGLRREAFF.

The rearrangement joins TRBV7-9 to TRBJ1-3; D possibly corresponds to TRBD1 (5 bases). Trimming removed 5 bases at V and 2 bases at J, with 22 bases between. The CDR3 is 18 amino acids. Germline V gene data show CDR1 as SEHNR and CDR2 as FQNEAQ (reference sequence). The CDR3 reads CASSPPGTDPNPGNTIYF. The DNA of the CDR3 is TGTGCCAGCAGCCCTCCTGGGACGGACCCGAACCCTGGAAACACCATATATTTT.

This clone was detected only once. The chain has TRBV2 and TRBJ2-7, with D unclear. Germline V gene lookup returns CDR1 SNHLY and CDR2 FYNNEI. The CDR3 extends over 13 amino acids. The ends were cut back, 8 bases at V and 0 bases at J, with 11 bases in the middle. CDR3 region: CASGDETSYEQYF. CDR3 in DNA: TGTGCCAGCGGCGACGAGACCTCCTACGAGCAGTACTTC.

Comment on this clone: Different DNA sequences within this sample yield the same CDR3. This chain uses TRBV9 with TRBJ2-5; D is possibly TRBD1 or TRBD2 (5 bases each). This CDR3 comprises 14 residues. V lost 4 bases and J lost 5, with 15 bases in between. Per the germline V gene, CDR1 is SGDLS and CDR2 is YYNGEE. The CDR3 DNA is TGTGCCAGCAGCCCGAGGGGAGACGGGGAGACCCAGTACTTC. This encodes CASSPRGDGETQYF.

The chain recombines TRBV4-3 with TRBJ1-1, with no clear D. The CDR3 consists of 15 residues. The ends were cut back, 3 bases at V and 2 bases at J, with 13 bases in the middle. Germline CDR1 reads LGHNA; CDR2 reads YSLEER. CDR3 nucleotides: TGCGCCAGCAGCCAGGCCTCGGACGGAAACACTGAAGCTTTCTTT. Translated, it gives CASSQASDGNTEAFF.

This chain links TRBV3-1 (or the pseudogene TRBV3-2) with TRBJ2-7; 9 nucleotides match TRBD2. There are 16 residues in the CDR3. CDR1 and CDR2 (germline): LGHDT, YNNKEL (reference sequence). V dropped 1 base and J dropped 0; count of bases not matched to a gene: 4. The DNA of the CDR3 is TGTGCCAGCAGCCAAGTGGCGGGGGGGTCCTCCTACGAGCAGTACTTC. This sequence encodes CASSQVAGGSSYEQYF.

This clone was counted between two and nine times. V gene TRBV10-3 combines with J gene TRBJ1-1, with D uncertain. The CDR3 covers 15 residues. Germline values: CDR1 ENHRY, CDR2 SYGVKD. V dropped 3 bases and J dropped 1 base, with 12 bases sitting between them. The DNA for the CDR3 is TGTGCCATCAGTGATATGGCCAGTGGGAACACTGAAGCTTTCTTT. Its translation is CAISDMASGNTEAFF.

The V call is TRBV10-2, the J call TRBJ2-4; 7 positions agree with TRBD1. CDR1 is WSHSY, CDR2 SAAADI, per germline. The CDR3 runs to 14 residues. V lost 6 bases and J lost 4; bases outside the gene matches: 6. The DNA of the CDR3 is TGCGCCAGCAGGTCACCGGGACAGAAAAACATTCAGTACTTC. This translates into CASRSPGQKNIQYF.

This chain joins TRBV24-1 and TRBJ2-2; 11 bases are a match to TRBD2. V trimming: 7 bases; J trimming: 1 base; junction bases outside the gene matches: 1. The CDR3 has 15 residues. The germline V gene has CDR1 KGHDR and CDR2 SFDVKD. CDR3 sequence: CATRGTSGNTGELFF. The CDR3, as DNA: TGTGCCACCAGGGGGACTAGCGGGAACACCGGGGAGCTGTTTTTT.

The V call is TRBV30, the J call TRBJ1-2; tentative D call: TRBD1 (6 bases). Trimming stripped 0 bases from V and 4 bases from J, with 15 bases between. Germline assignment: CDR1 GTSNPN and CDR2 SVGIG (reference sequence). CDR3 length: 15 amino acids. The CDR3 DNA reads TGTGCCTGGAGTGTATCTGGGGGGGGCGCCTATGGCTACACCTTC. Protein sequence: CAWSVSGGGAYGYTF.

This clone was seen a few times. The rearrangement joins TRBV6-2 or TRBV6-3 to TRBJ2-1, with 9 bases fitting TRBD1. The CDR3 consists of 16 residues. Germline CDR1 reads MNHEY; CDR2 reads SVGEGT. V trimming: 4 bases; J trimming: 4 bases; junction bases outside the gene matches: 8. CDR3 DNA sequence: TGTGCCAGCAGTTCCTTGGACAGGGGACAATACAATGAGCAGTTCTTC. Translated, it gives CASSSLDRGQYNEQFF.

The rearrangement joins TRBV29-1 to TRBJ1-2; D remains unclear. Deletions cut 5 bases from V and 8 bases from J, with 18 bases between. This CDR3 is built from 13 residues. The germline V gene has CDR1 SQVTM and CDR2 ANQGSEA. The CDR3 DNA reads TGCAGCGTTTTGGGCCCCCAGGAAGGGGGCTACACCTTC. Translated: CSVLGPQEGGYTF.